The 29 T cell receptor beta chains listed next were all sequenced from one sample in a study of blood T cell repertoires in COVID-19. Generated by immunoSEQ multiplex PCR, the TCRdb table keeps only in-frame clones and is missing some. The sample records 120,000 or so clones, 87% being singletons. Sequencing used peripheral blood. The receptors were gathered from a woman in her forties or fifties with acute or convalescent COVID-19.

This chain joins TRBV5-1 and TRBJ2-2, with 9 bases lining up with TRBD1. The V and J ends lost 2 bases and 7 bases, in that order; junction bases with no gene match: 3. The CDR3 extends over 14 amino acids. CDR1 and CDR2 from the germline V gene are SGHRS and YFSETQ. In nucleotides, the CDR3 is TGCGCCAGCAGCTTAACAGGGGGCGACGGGGAGCTGTTTTTT. Translation gives CASSLTGGDGELFF.

This rearrangement joins TRBV9 to TRBJ1-2; tentatively, D is TRBD1 (5 bases). Trimming took 0 bases from V and 6 from J, leaving 12 bases between them. Germline CDR1 SGDLS, CDR2 YYNGEE. CDR3 length: 14 amino acids. CDR3 coding DNA: TGTGCCAGCAGCGTAGAGTGGTTGACAGATGGCTACACCTTC. Translating gives CASSVEWLTDGYTF.

The chain couples TRBV4-2 to TRBJ2-7, with D possibly matching TRBD2 (7 bases). CDR1 and CDR2 from the germline V gene are LGHNA and YNFKEQ. The V end lost 5 bases, the J end lost 8 bases, and 22 bases lay between the germline ends. The CDR3 covers 15 residues. The CDR3 DNA sequence: TGTGCCAGCAGCATGGCGGGGGCCAATTACGGCCAGCAGTACTTC. Amino acids: CASSMAGANYGQQYF.

The V and J genes are TRBV19 and TRBJ1-1, with a tentative D call TRBD1 (5 bases). The CDR3 sequence is 15 residues long. Trimming removed 4 bases at V and 6 bases at J, with 18 bases between. Looked up from germline, CDR1 is LNHDA and CDR2 is SQIVND (reference sequence). The CDR3 region is CASSRPVMGRPEAFF. The CDR3 bases are TGTGCCAGTAGTAGACCTGTGATGGGGCGCCCTGAAGCTTTCTTT.

The chain employs TRBV28 and TRBJ1-1; D is undetermined. The CDR3 totals 13 residues. Germline CDR1 and CDR2: MDHEN and SYDVKM. V lost 3 bases to trimming and J lost 1 base, with 6 bases between them. The CDR3 protein is CASSLQENTEAFF. The CDR3 region has the DNA TGTGCCAGCAGTTTGCAGGAGAACACTGAAGCTTTCTTT.

The chain employs TRBV10-3 and TRBJ2-1; D is perhaps TRBD2 (6 bases). CDR3 length: 15 amino acids. Germline assignment: CDR1 ENHRY and CDR2 SYGVKD. V was trimmed by 6 bases and J by 6 bases, leaving 18 bases between them. Here the CDR3 reads CAIRSSSGELNEQFF. The CDR3 nucleotides read TGTGCCATCAGATCGTCATCGGGGGAACTCAATGAGCAGTTCTTC.

The rearrangement joins TRBV2 to TRBJ1-1, with D uncertain. V lost 5 bases, J lost 2 bases, and 9 bases lay in between. This CDR3 comprises 13 residues. Per germline, CDR1 SNHLY and CDR2 FYNNEI. CDR3 in DNA: TGTGCCAGCAGTTCTGTAATTAACACTGAAGCTTTCTTT. Amino acid sequence: CASSSVINTEAFF.

The chain recombines TRBV19 with TRBJ1-5; 8 positions agree with TRBD1. In germline, CDR1 is LNHDA, CDR2 SQIVND (reference sequence). The CDR3 loop spans 15 amino acids. J gave up 2 bases and V 4 bases, and 4 bases lay outside the gene matches. CDR3: CASSTQGAGNQPQHF. As DNA, the CDR3 is TGTGCCAGTAGTACCCAGGGGGCTGGCAATCAGCCCCAGCATTTT. The complete variable domain, with remaining parts taken from reference TRBV19 and TRBJ1-5, reads DGGITQSPKYLFRKEGQNVTLSCEQNLNHDAMYWYRQDPGQGLRLIYYSQIVNDFQKGDIAEGYSVSREKKESFPLTVTSAQKNPTAFYLCASSTQGAGNQPQHFGDGTRLSIL.

The V call is TRBV7-2, the J call TRBJ1-2, with D perhaps matching TRBD1 (6 bases). The CDR3 has 15 residues. CDR1 is SGHTA, CDR2 FQGNSA, per germline. V lost 5 bases and J 8 bases, leaving 21 bases between the germline ends. For the CDR3, the DNA is TGTGCCAGCAGCCCCAGGCGGGGGGCCGAGAGGGGCTACACCTTC. Its translation: CASSPRRGAERGYTF.

This chain joins TRBV7-2 and TRBJ2-2; D may be TRBD1 (5 bases). Germline CDR1 is SGHTA and CDR2 is FQGNSA. Deletions cut 2 bases from V and 3 bases from J, with 16 bases between. The CDR3 consists of 17 residues. The CDR3 sequence is CASSLWFVRDYTGELFF. For the CDR3, the DNA is TGTGCCAGCAGCTTATGGTTTGTCAGGGATTACACCGGGGAGCTGTTTTTT. Drawing the rest from reference TRBV7-2 and TRBJ2-2, the complete variable domain is GAGVSQSPSNKVTEKGKDVELRCDPISGHTALYWYRQSLGQGLEFLIYFQGNSAPDKSGLPSDRFSAERTGGSVSTLTIQRTQQEDSAVYLCASSLWFVRDYTGELFFGEGSRLTVL.

This rearrangement joins TRBV5-4 to TRBJ1-2; 7 bases match TRBD1. The CDR3 extends over 14 amino acids. V dropped 0 bases and J dropped 3; count of bases not matched to a gene: 2. CDR1 is SGHNT, CDR2 YYREEE, per germline (reference sequence). The CDR3 region is CASSLGTGDYGYTF. In nucleotides, the CDR3 is TGTGCCAGCAGCTTGGGGACAGGTGACTATGGCTACACCTTC.

This sequence joins TRBV7-2 and TRBJ2-2; 7 nucleotides agree with TRBD1. Germline lookup yields CDR1 SGHTA and CDR2 FQGNSA. There are 14 residues in the CDR3. V lost 6 bases to trimming and J lost 2 bases; unmatched junction nucleotides: 3. The CDR3 loop reads CASRGTANTGELFF. CDR3 in DNA: TGTGCCAGCAGGGGGACAGCCAACACCGGGGAGCTGTTTTTT.

The chain joins TRBV10-3 to TRBJ1-2; D not certain. There are 14 residues in the CDR3. Germline V gene lookup returns CDR1 ENHRY and CDR2 SYGVKD. The V end lost 2 bases, the J end lost 0 bases, and 7 bases lay between the germline ends. The CDR3 sequence: CAISEVLANYGYTF. CDR3 in DNA: TGTGCCATCAGTGAGGTGTTAGCTAACTATGGCTACACCTTC.

The chain uses TRBV18 and TRBJ1-2; D gene ambiguous. The CDR3 consists of 18 residues. Germline-derived CDR1 and CDR2 are KGHSH and LQKENI. Deletions cut 6 bases from V and 6 bases from J, with 29 bases between. The CDR3 region is CASSLDIGQTQFSDGYTF. The CDR3 nucleotides read TGTGCCAGCTCCCTAGATATCGGCCAGACCCAATTTTCGGATGGCTACACCTTC. Full variable domain (remainder filled in from reference TRBV18 and TRBJ1-2): NAGVMQNPRHLVRRRGQEARLRCSPMKGHSHVYWYRQLPEEGLKFMVYLQKENIIDESGMPKERFSAEFPKEGPSILRIQQVVRGDSAAYFCASSLDIGQTQFSDGYTFGSGTRLTVV.

The chain uses TRBV30 and TRBJ2-3; TRBD2 agrees at 8 bases. The V segment lost 0 bases and the J segment 2 bases; nucleotides outside the gene matches: 4. Per germline, CDR1 GTSNPN and CDR2 SVGIG (reference sequence). The CDR3 contains 15 residues. CDR3 sequence reads: CAWSVLRGVTDTQYF. The CDR3 nucleotides read TGTGCCTGGAGTGTACTGCGGGGGGTCACAGATACGCAGTATTTT.

CDR3 DNA sequence: TGTGCCTGGAGTGTCCAGGGAAGAGGCTACACCTTC. Translating it yields CAWSVQGRGYTF. The J gene is TRBJ1-2, the V gene TRBV30, with D tentatively TRBD1 (5 bases). The germline V gene encodes CDR1 GTSNPN and CDR2 SVGIG (reference sequence). Trimming left V 0 bases short and J 8 bases short, with 10 bases between. The CDR3 runs 12 residues.

The J gene is TRBJ1-1, the V gene TRBV7-3; 8 nucleotides align to TRBD1. The CDR3 has 13 residues. The germline V gene has CDR1 SGHTA and CDR2 FQGTGA. The V segment lost 5 bases and the J segment 5 bases; nucleotides outside the gene matches: 4. The CDR3 sequence: CASSVNRGTEAFF. CDR3 in DNA: TGTGCCAGCAGCGTTAACAGGGGGACTGAAGCTTTCTTT.

The CDR3 here is CASSAPILSYGYTF. Written as DNA, the CDR3 is TGTGCCAGCAGTGCTCCGATCCTGAGCTATGGCTACACCTTC. The gene calls are TRBV2 and TRBJ1-2; D is undetermined. The CDR3 totals 14 residues. Germline V CDR1 and CDR2: SNHLY, FYNNEI. Trimming stripped 4 bases from V and 4 bases from J, with 13 bases between.

V and J are TRBV5-4 and TRBJ1-1; D not resolved. Germline CDR1 SGHNT, CDR2 YYREEE (reference sequence). Deletions cut 3 bases from V and 3 bases from J, with 6 bases between. CDR3 length: 12 residues. The CDR3 spells CASSSPDTEAFF. CDR3 in DNA: TGTGCCAGCAGCTCTCCGGACACTGAAGCTTTCTTT.

The count of this clone is one. This chain connects TRBV7-2 to TRBJ2-1; TRBD1 aligns across 9 bases. J gave up 4 bases and V 5 bases, and 3 bases lay outside the gene matches. Germline V CDR1 and CDR2: SGHTA, FQGNSA. The CDR3 totals 14 residues. The CDR3 DNA reads TGTGCCAGCAGCACCGGACAGGGGTACAATGAGCAGTTCTTC. Its translation: CASSTGQGYNEQFF.

This chain joins TRBV15 and TRBJ2-3; 12 positions match TRBD2. Germline-derived CDR1 and CDR2 are LNHNV and YYDKDF (reference sequence). CDR3 length: 18 amino acids. The V gene end was trimmed by 0 bases and the J gene end by 3 bases; junction bases not matched to a gene: 7. For the CDR3, the DNA is TGTGCCACCAGCAGAGAGGTGACTAGCGGGAGAAAGACAGATACGCAGTATTTT. As protein: CATSREVTSGRKTDTQYF.

This chain links TRBV2 with TRBJ2-1, with TRBD2 matching over 8 bases. The CDR3 consists of 14 residues. J was trimmed by 0 bases and V by 6 bases; bases with no gene match: 1. Germline V gives CDR1 SNHLY, CDR2 FYNNEI. CDR3 protein: CASRTSGSYNEQFF. DNA of the CDR3: TGTGCCAGCAGAACTAGCGGCTCCTACAATGAGCAGTTCTTC.

The chain couples TRBV18 to TRBJ2-3, with 7 bases fitting TRBD1. Per the germline V gene, CDR1 is KGHSH and CDR2 is LQKENI. The junction had 9 bases not matched to a gene; V was cut back by 2 bases and J by 4 bases. The CDR3 is 16 residues long. CDR3 sequence: CASSPKGGIGSDTQYF. Written as DNA, the CDR3 is TGTGCCAGCTCACCAAAAGGGGGCATTGGCTCAGATACGCAGTATTTT.

The J gene is TRBJ1-5, the V gene TRBV20-1, with 9 nucleotides matching TRBD1. The ends lost 6 bases at V and 0 bases at J; junction bases unmatched: 6. Germline CDR1 DFQATT, CDR2 SNEGSKA (reference sequence). The CDR3 totals 15 residues. CDR3 amino acids: CSASDRGNSNQPQHF. The CDR3 DNA sequence: TGCAGTGCGAGTGACAGGGGGAATAGCAATCAGCCCCAGCATTTT.

The J gene is TRBJ2-7, the V gene TRBV5-4, with D possibly being TRBD2 (8 bases). The V gene lost 4 bases and the J gene lost 3 bases, with 17 bases spanning the gap. Germline loops: CDR1 SGHNT, CDR2 YYREEE (reference sequence). This CDR3 is 15 amino acids long. This CDR3 is CASSPGRGPGYEQYF. Written as DNA, the CDR3 is TGTGCCAGCAGCCCCGGGAGGGGGCCGGGCTACGAGCAGTACTTC. Looking up the rest from reference TRBV5-4 and TRBJ2-7 gives the full variable domain: ETGVTQSPTHLIKTRGQQVTLRCSSQSGHNTVSWYQQALGQGPQFIFQYYREEENGRGNFPPRFSGLQFPNYSSELNVNALELDDSALYLCASSPGRGPGYEQYFGPGTRLTVT.

The chain is built from TRBV24-1 and TRBJ1-5; D unresolved. The CDR3 consists of 13 residues. In germline, CDR1 is KGHDR, CDR2 SFDVKD. The V and J ends lost 5 bases and 6 bases respectively, with 10 bases between them. For the CDR3, the DNA is TGTGCCACCAGTGGCGGAGCGGGTCAGCCCCAGCATTTT. The encoded protein is CATSGGAGQPQHF.

This chain joins TRBV12-3 or TRBV12-4 and TRBJ2-1; D gene unclear. V gave up 6 bases and J gave up 7 bases, with 13 bases separating them. The CDR3 has 13 residues. CDR3 residues: CASRPPSRNEQFF. In DNA, the CDR3 is TGTGCCAGCAGGCCCCCCAGCAGGAATGAGCAGTTCTTC.

This chain links TRBV2 with TRBJ2-7, with 12 nucleotides matching TRBD2. This CDR3 is 14 amino acids long. Germline lookup yields CDR1 SNHLY and CDR2 FYNNEI. V was pared by 4 bases and J by 4 bases, with 2 bases of the junction left unmatched. CDR3 sequence reads: CASSGLAGDYEQYF. The CDR3 DNA is TGTGCCAGCAGTGGACTAGCGGGAGATTACGAGCAGTACTTC.

The chain combines TRBV29-1 with TRBJ2-1, with TRBD1 matching 7 bases. CDR3 length equals 17 residues. V was pared by 4 bases and J by 4 bases, with 16 bases of the junction left unmatched. Germline-derived CDR1 and CDR2 are SQVTM and ANQGSEA. In nucleotides, the CDR3 is TGCAGCGTTGTAATATTTGGCCCGGGACAGAATTACAATGAGCAGTTCTTC. Residues: CSVVIFGPGQNYNEQFF.